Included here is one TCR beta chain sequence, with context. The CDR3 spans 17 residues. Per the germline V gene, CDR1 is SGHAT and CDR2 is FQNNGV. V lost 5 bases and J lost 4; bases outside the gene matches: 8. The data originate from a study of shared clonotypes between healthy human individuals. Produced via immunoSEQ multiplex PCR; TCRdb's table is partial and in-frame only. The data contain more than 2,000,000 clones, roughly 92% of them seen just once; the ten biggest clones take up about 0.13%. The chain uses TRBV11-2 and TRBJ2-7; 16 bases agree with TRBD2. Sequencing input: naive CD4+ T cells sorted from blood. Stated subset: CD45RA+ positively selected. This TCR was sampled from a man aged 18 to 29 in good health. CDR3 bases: TGTGCCAGCAGCCCTCCGGGACTAGCGGGAGGGGGGTACGAGCAGTACTTC. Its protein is CASSPPGLAGGGYEQYF.